The table lists the clone carrying this T cell receptor beta chain with a few counts. The ends were cut back, 0 bases at V and 3 bases at J, with 25 bases in the middle. The CDR3 is 20 amino acids. Germline CDR1 is SGDLS and CDR2 is YYNGEE. The data belong to a study of blood T cells in healthy people across ages. Aged about 6 to 90, donors were systemically healthy Caucasians from Russia. Peripheral blood from each donor was collected in a volume of about 10 milliliters. Per sample, at least 5 micrograms of total RNA were extracted. A sample-barcoded 5' primer and a J-beta primer mix were used in a second PCR of roughly 7 to 12 cycles. From the 5' RACE reads, TCRdb called clonotypes with MiXCR, one entry per CDR3 protein. The sample lists roughly 1,000,000 distinct CDR3 sequences, roughly 24% occurring once. These data also featured in a second study, about T cells of mothers and their children. That paper notes: Detection yielded no persistent microchimeric T cell clones.

The sequenced sample was blood. The clonotype was recovered from a girl aged 2 to 9 in good health. V gene TRBV9 combines with J gene TRBJ2-4; D not resolved. The CDR3, as DNA: TGTGCCAGCAGCGTAGTACGTGGATTTTCCCGGTATAACGGCAAAAACATTCAGTACTTC. Protein sequence: CASSVVRGFSRYNGKNIQYF.